Following are 16 T cell receptor beta chains from one sample sequenced in a study of T-cell reconstitution after alpha-beta-depleted transplantation in children (dated by TCRdb to the mid-2010s). Preparation of the library involved PCR. The reads were generated on an Illumina HiSeq 2500. TCR library preparation used molecular barcoding, with unique molecular identifiers applied to normalize quantification of the TCRbeta repertoire. Using fastp trimming at Q25 and MiXCR clonotype assembly, TCRdb reanalyzed the public sequencing data and kept in-frame beta chains. Rows are unified per CDR3 protein, each entry keeping the most common DNA and genes. The sample table shows hundreds of thousands of distinct CDR3 sequences, and around a sixth are seen once. Together, the top ten hold 0.9% to 1.2% of the sample. The specimen was PBMCs from the stem cell graft donor, collected from the stem cell graft. The receptors here all came from a human donor who donated a stem cell graft to a child with acute myeloid leukemia.

This clonotype was counted a few times. The J gene is TRBJ2-1, the V gene TRBV24-1, with D maybe TRBD2 (6 bases). The CDR3 length is 12 residues. Germline V CDR1 and CDR2: KGHDR, SFDVKD. Deletions cut 5 bases from V and 7 bases from J, with 8 bases between. The DNA for the CDR3 is TGTGCCACCAGTGGGGGAGGAAATGAGCAGTTCTTC. As protein: CATSGGGNEQFF.

The chain carries TRBV3-1 and TRBJ2-7, with D possibly being TRBD2 (7 bases). Between the trimmed V and J ends, which lost 8 bases and 2 bases, there was a span of 16 bases. CDR3 length equals 14 residues. Germline assignment: CDR1 LGHDT and CDR2 YNNKEL (reference sequence). This chain's CDR3 is CASRGGGRTYEQYF. As DNA, the CDR3 is TGTGCCAGCCGTGGGGGGGGCAGAACCTACGAGCAGTACTTC.

V and J are TRBV13 and TRBJ1-1; D is perhaps TRBD1 (6 bases). Deletions cut 1 base from V and 0 bases from J, with 15 bases between. Germline V lookup: CDR1 PRHDT, CDR2 FYEKMQ (reference sequence). CDR3 length equals 17 residues. The CDR3 region is CASSLERGARVNTEAFF. The CDR3 nucleotides are TGTGCCAGCAGCTTAGAACGGGGGGCAAGGGTGAACACTGAAGCTTTCTTT.

This clonotype came up many times. The chain couples TRBV6-1 to TRBJ2-7; TRBD1 matches at 7 bases. With 5 bases clipped from V and 0 bases from J, the junction kept 7 bases outside the gene matches. CDR1 is MNHNS and CDR2 is SASEGT in the germline V gene. This CDR3 comprises 15 residues. As DNA, the CDR3 is TGTGCCAGCAGTATCCGGGACAGATACTCCTACGAGCAGTACTTC. Encoded protein: CASSIRDRYSYEQYF.

The V call is TRBV6-5, the J call TRBJ2-5; 10 bases align to TRBD1. The CDR3 sequence is 17 residues long. V shed 0 bases and J 6 bases; nucleotides not matched to a gene: 10. Per the germline V gene, CDR1 is MNHEY and CDR2 is SVGAGI. CDR3 coding DNA: TGTGCCAGCAGTTACTCCGATCCGACAGGGGGCACGAAGACCCAGTACTTC. Its translation: CASSYSDPTGGTKTQYF.

Worth noting for this clonotype: At one of its ends the junction is not consistent with the germline gene, which may arise from a read error. The genes are TRBV20-1 and TRBJ1-5, with unresolved D. The CDR3 is 19 amino acids. CDR1 and CDR2 (germline): DFQATT, SNEGSKA (reference sequence). CDR3 in amino acids: CCARAPLDTLHDSNQPQHF. CDR3 nucleotides: TGCTGTGCTAGAGCCCCACTTGACACGCTCCACGATAGCAATCAGCCCCAGCATTTT.

V and J are TRBV29-1 and TRBJ1-2, with 12 bases that match TRBD1. Trimming at V came to 0 bases and at J to 6 bases, leaving 5 bases not matched to a gene. The CDR3 spans 15 residues. Germline V gives CDR1 SQVTM, CDR2 ANQGSEA. The CDR3 region is CSVEDLGQGADGYTF. DNA of the CDR3: TGCAGCGTTGAAGATCTGGGACAGGGGGCCGATGGCTACACCTTC.

The J gene is TRBJ2-2, the V gene TRBV7-2; the D call may be TRBD1 or TRBD2 (5 bases each). The V end lost 1 base, the J end lost 4 bases, and 13 bases lay between the germline ends. Germline values: CDR1 SGHTA, CDR2 FQGNSA. This CDR3 region has 16 residues. This CDR3 reads CASSLGGLRGTGELFF. The CDR3 bases are TGTGCCAGCAGCTTAGGGGGGTTACGAGGCACCGGGGAGCTGTTTTTT.

The chain carries TRBV30 and TRBJ1-1; no definite D call. The V end was cut by 1 base, the J end by 3 bases, with 9 bases between. This CDR3 is built from 13 residues. CDR1 GTSNPN and CDR2 SVGIG come from the germline V gene (reference sequence). The CDR3 sequence: CAWSEGSYTEAFF. The CDR3 DNA follows: TGTGCCTGGAGTGAAGGATCCTACACTGAAGCTTTCTTT.

The V call is TRBV5-1, the J call TRBJ2-3; 12 bases line up with TRBD2. Germline loops: CDR1 SGHRS, CDR2 YFSETQ. The CDR3 has 19 amino acids. Unmatched junction bases numbered 19, after V lost 0 bases and J lost 11 bases. CDR3 sequence (DNA): TGCGCCAGCAGCTTGGAATCGACTAGCGGGGGCCCTCTAAGGGGAGGGCAGTATTTT. Its protein is CASSLESTSGGPLRGGQYF.

This clonotype was counted ten times or more. The chain carries TRBV20-1 and TRBJ2-1; D is possibly TRBD1 or TRBD2 (5 bases each). Germline assignment: CDR1 DFQATT and CDR2 SNEGSKA (reference sequence). The CDR3 runs 14 residues. Deletions cut 2 bases from V and 8 bases from J, with 16 bases between. CDR3 residues: CSARLRGSRDEQFF. CDR3 bases: TGCAGTGCTAGACTCCGGGGCTCGAGGGATGAGCAGTTCTTC.

Many counts were recorded for this clonotype. The chain is built from TRBV20-1 and TRBJ1-6, with TRBD1 identical over 9 bases. Germline CDR1 is DFQATT and CDR2 is SNEGSKA (reference sequence). This CDR3 region has 15 residues. The ends lost 5 bases at V and 10 bases at J; junction bases unmatched: 12. The CDR3 region is CSAGTGGSSGSPLHF. For the CDR3, the DNA is TGCAGTGCTGGTACAGGGGGCAGTTCGGGATCACCCCTCCACTTT.

V and J are TRBV11-1 and TRBJ2-7; D remains unclear. V was shortened by 3 bases and J by 6 bases, with 12 bases between the two germline ends. Germline CDR1 reads SGHAT; CDR2 reads FQDESV (reference sequence). This CDR3 comprises 13 residues. DNA of the CDR3: TGTGCCAGCAGCTTGCAAATGGCCGGCGAGCAGTACGTC. Its translation is CASSLQMAGEQYV.

This clonotype was seen repeatedly, ten times or more. The chain combines TRBV4-3 with TRBJ2-7; D is unresolved. The CDR3 loop spans 13 amino acids. V lost 0 bases to trimming and J lost 2 bases, with 5 bases between them. Germline V gene data show CDR1 as LGHNA and CDR2 as YSLEER. The CDR3 loop is CASSQDTTYEQYF. In DNA form, the CDR3 reads TGCGCCAGCAGCCAAGATACAACCTACGAGCAGTACTTC.

This clonotype was detected ten times or more. This sequence joins TRBV15 and TRBJ1-4, with TRBD1 as a possible D gene (5 bases). Per the germline V gene, CDR1 is LNHNV and CDR2 is YYDKDF (reference sequence). This CDR3 comprises 13 residues. Trimming cost V 1 base and J 7 bases, with 7 bases left between them. As DNA, the CDR3 is TGTGCCACCAGCAGAGGGGGGATTGAAAAACTGTTTTTT. It yields the protein CATSRGGIEKLFF.

This chain uses TRBV20-1 with TRBJ1-5; tentatively, D is TRBD1 (6 bases). Germline V CDR1 and CDR2: DFQATT, SNEGSKA (reference sequence). The CDR3 has 14 amino acids. Trimming took off 2 bases at V and 5 bases at J, with 13 bases between the two ends. The CDR3 sequence: CSARSGHSDQPQHF. The CDR3 region has the DNA TGCAGTGCTAGATCGGGACATTCTGATCAGCCCCAGCATTTT.